The 8 T cell receptor beta chains presented below share a single source sample, sequenced in a study of CD8+CD57+ T cells in acquired aplastic anemia. Sequencing was done on patients that had shown CD8+CD57+ cell expansion by flow cytometry. Profiling that covered TCR beta VDJ and CDR3 relied on genomic DNA as its template. TCRdb reprocessed the reads via MiXCR and lists one record per CDR3 protein. Of fewer than 200,000 distinct CDR3 sequences listed, 71% are singletons. The specimen sequenced was sorted CD4+, CD8+, or CD8+CD57+ T cells (not recorded which) from PBMCs. These receptors all come from a human donor with aplastic anemia.

The chain employs TRBV5-1 and TRBJ2-2; 11 bases are a match to TRBD2. V gave up 4 bases and J gave up 5 bases; unmatched junction bases: 7. CDR3 length: 16 residues. Germline V CDR1 and CDR2: SGHRS, YFSETQ. In nucleotides, the CDR3 is TGCGCCAGCAGCCTACTAGCGGGAGATTTTACCGGGGAGCTGTTTTTT. The encoded protein is CASSLLAGDFTGELFF.

The chain recombines TRBV7-7 with TRBJ2-5, with D unclear. There are 13 residues in the CDR3. Per germline, CDR1 SSHAT and CDR2 FNYEAQ (reference sequence). V lost 4 bases, J lost 2 bases, and 8 bases lay in between. The CDR3 region is CASSSLSQETQYF. CDR3 nucleotide sequence: TGTGCCAGCAGCTCCCTTAGTCAAGAGACCCAGTACTTC.

The V call is TRBV10-3, the J call TRBJ2-7; D not resolved. The V end was cut by 11 bases, the J end by 0 bases, with 8 bases between. Looked up from germline, CDR1 is ENHRY and CDR2 is SYGVKD. This CDR3 comprises 11 residues. This CDR3 is CAWRLSYEQYV. CDR3 DNA sequence: TGTGCCTGGCGCCTCTCCTACGAGCAGTACGTC.

The chain is built from TRBV6-1 and TRBJ1-1; D is uncertain. The ends were cut back, 5 bases at V and 7 bases at J, with 17 bases in the middle. Per germline, CDR1 MNHNS and CDR2 SASEGT. This CDR3 has 14 residues. The CDR3 here is CASSYEWEVSEAFF. Here the CDR3 DNA reads TGTGCCAGCAGTTACGAGTGGGAAGTAAGTGAAGCTTTCTTT.

The rearrangement uses TRBV7-3 and TRBJ1-6; TRBD1 matches 10 bases. Germline V gene sequence: CDR1 SGHTA, CDR2 FQGTGA. The CDR3 has 16 amino acids. Unmatched junction bases numbered 10, after V lost 4 bases and J lost 10 bases. CDR3 amino acids: CASSWRDRGVGSPLHF. The CDR3 DNA sequence: TGTGCCAGCAGCTGGCGGGACAGGGGAGTGGGATCACCCCTCCACTTT.

This clonotype occurred a few times. The chain carries TRBV20-1 and TRBJ2-7, with 8 positions matching TRBD2. Germline CDR1 is DFQATT and CDR2 is SNEGSKA (reference sequence). The CDR3 is 16 amino acids. Germline trimming cut 0 bases from V and 4 bases from J; bases unmatched to any gene: 11. CDR3 region: CSARDTAGAAGYEQYF. The CDR3 region has the DNA TGCAGTGCTAGAGATACAGCGGGGGCCGCGGGGTACGAGCAGTACTTC.

The chain recombines TRBV24-1 with TRBJ2-7; maybe TRBD2 (5 bases). CDR3 length: 15 amino acids. V was cut by 3 bases and J by 3 bases, with 14 bases left in between. Per germline, CDR1 KGHDR and CDR2 SFDVKD. The CDR3 protein is CATSDPQNGIYEQYF. The CDR3 coding sequence is TGTGCCACCAGTGATCCACAGAACGGGATCTACGAGCAGTACTTC.

The count of this clonotype is one. The J gene is TRBJ1-6, the V gene TRBV10-1; no clear D gene. This CDR3 is built from 14 residues. V was shortened by 6 bases and J by 5 bases, with 11 bases between the two germline ends. The germline V gene encodes CDR1 WNHNN and CDR2 SYGVQD (reference sequence). The CDR3 coding sequence is TGCGCCAGCAGCGATCTACTAAATAATTCACCCCTCCACTTT. Its translation: CASSDLLNNSPLHF.